Below are 3 T cell receptor beta chains sequenced from a single sample in a study of blood T cell repertoires in COVID-19. TCRdb keeps only in-frame clones here, not all; method: immunoSEQ multiplex PCR. The sample consists of 130,000 to 150,000 clones, around four fifths of them appearing once. Sequences were obtained from peripheral blood. These receptors all come from a human donor in a cohort sampled during active COVID-19.

V is TRBV20-1 and J is TRBJ1-1, with D perhaps TRBD1 (5 bases). Germline loops: CDR1 DFQATT, CDR2 SNEGSKA (reference sequence). This CDR3 has 10 residues. The CDR3 DNA reads TGCAGCTCCGGGGGGTCGAGAGCTTTCTTT. This sequence encodes CSSGGSRAFF.

The gene calls are TRBV7-9 and TRBJ1-1; TRBD1 is a possible D gene (5 bases). The V gene's germline CDR1 is SEHNR and CDR2 FQNEAQ (reference sequence). CDR3 size: 16 residues. V lost 1 base and J lost 0, with 12 bases in between. For the CDR3, the DNA is TGTGCCAGCAGCTTAGTGGCCGGGACTATGAACACTGAAGCTTTCTTT. It encodes CASSLVAGTMNTEAFF.

The rearrangement uses TRBV6-5 and TRBJ2-7, with D possibly being TRBD2 (6 bases). Germline CDR1 and CDR2: MNHEY and SVGAGI. V was shortened by 5 bases and J by 6 bases, with 17 bases between the two germline ends. The CDR3 covers 14 residues. The CDR3 reads CASSKSGGISEQYF. The CDR3 nucleotides are TGTGCCAGCAGTAAGTCCGGGGGAATCTCCGAGCAGTACTTC.